This T cell receptor (beta chain) was recovered during a study of regulatory T cells in long-lasting Graves disease (dated by TCRdb to the early 2020s). The study in broad terms: Antithyroid drugs had been taken for less than 3 months by newly diagnosed Graves' disease patients. Patients with persistent Graves' disease were compared with patients with newly diagnosed Graves' disease using TCR sequencing and RNA sequencing of peripheral blood. The study took place in China and was registered as a clinical trial. TCR sequencing covered around 13 persistent and around 20 newly diagnosed Graves' disease patients, around 33 samples in total.

Study-wide conclusions, independent of this receptor: Persistent Graves' disease patients showed lower TCR Shannon entropy and fewer highly expanded clones than newly diagnosed patients, suggesting clonal expansion. Patients with persistent disease shared more public clonotypes (around 2,700) than newly diagnosed patients did (966). Sequencing and analysis were restricted to the TCR beta chain. Preferential use of TRBV28, TRBJ1-2 and TRBJ2-5 was observed in persistent disease, whereas TRBV20-1 and TRBJ2-1 were favored in newly diagnosed disease. Peripheral blood alone was examined, since thyroid tissue, which constituted the primary lesion, could not be accessed. The small sample size was acknowledged by the authors as a limitation that may reduce accuracy.

Per the publication, the time point label means: newly diagnosed GD, antithyroid drugs for less than 3 months. RNA was extracted from PBMCs in TRIzol for both TCR sequencing and RNA sequencing. The diagnosis of Graves' disease followed American Thyroid Association guidelines. Recruitment of patients was carried out at an endocrinology department in Xi'an, China. Each patient gave roughly 10 milliliters of peripheral blood, collected in an EDTA anticoagulant tube. Ficoll Paque Plus density gradient separation was used to isolate PBMCs, and no further T cell sorting was done. An Agilent 2100 Bioanalyzer and agarose gel were used to assess RNA quality, and a NanoDrop 2000 was used to measure RNA concentration. The library came from multiplex PCR. Instrument used: Illumina HiSeq 4000. TCR beta libraries were built with iRepertoire HTBI primers and Arm-PCR amplification of CDR3 regions. Gel purification was performed on PCR products prior to sequencing. Turning to the authors' computational methods: A total of roughly 65 TRBV and some 15 TRBJ segments were identified across samples and were used for gene usage analysis of CDR3 amino acid clonotypes. COPE and FqMerger were used to merge filtered high-quality paired reads into contigs. Contigs were aligned with BLAST to IMGT TRBV, TRBD and TRBJ reference genes, and CDR3 was defined per IMGT. Clonotypes above 0.1% frequency were classified as highly expanded clones. Shannon entropy served as the measure of repertoire diversity, while the Gini coefficient captured V-J evenness. Public clonotypes were defined as clonotypes shared by more than one individual. The public sequencing data were trimmed at Q25 with fastp and processed into clonotypes with MiXCR by TCRdb, which kept only in-frame beta chains. Identical CDR3 protein sequences are pooled into one entry, listed with their most common genes and DNA. What appears here as the V and J calls and clone size reflects TCRdb's work, not the paper's. This sample comprises 580,000 or so distinct CDR3 sequences, 15% to 20% of them detected only once. Of the sample, 9.5% to 15% falls within the top ten clones.

This clonotype was counted between two and nine times. What antigen it recognizes has not been identified. Qualities for individual bases were not recorded, and no much larger clone is one base off. V has 7 bases trimmed and J has 7 bases trimmed; junction bases matching no gene number 8. Taken from the germline V gene (reference sequence), the CDR1 and CDR2 loops are MNHEY and SMNVEV. The CDR3 has 14 amino acids, counting the end cysteine and phenylalanine. Only the CDR3 region is kept as DNA, spanning 42 bases read in frame from base 1. The sample was also linked to a second study, of T cells in Graves' hyperthyroidism and ophthalmopathy. Reported in the second study: Graves' hyperthyroidism was defined as stable when no progression to ophthalmopathy occurred over 18 months of follow-up. The hyperthyroidism patients were between 18 and 65 years old and newly diagnosed, with a disease duration of less than 2 months. Exclusion was applied to patients with uncontrolled infections, other autoimmune diseases, pregnancy or lactation. Diagnoses relied on clinical symptoms, serum thyroxine and TRAb, thyroid ultrasound and orbital computed tomography. The TCR CDR3 was subjected to a first round of RT-PCR using the HTBI primer set and the Qiagen OneStep RT-PCR kit. Most expanded thyroid clonotypes (frequency above 0.001) were also detected in blood, suggesting blood repertoires may reflect thyroid immune responses. Ophthalmopathy was separated from stable hyperthyroidism by a 13 V-J signature model, with 85% to 90% sensitivity and roughly 81% specificity obtained in cross-validation and 80%/75% obtained in testing. In validation, progression to ophthalmopathy was predicted by the model with approximately 67% sensitivity and just over 72% specificity, a median of approximately 6.5 months before onset. To identify TCR V-J signatures that set the groups apart, the researchers used a discovery cohort of 95 to 100 patients, made up of 40 to 45 with Graves' ophthalmopathy and approximately 57 with stable Graves' hyperthyroidism. Prospective prediction of ophthalmopathy was tested in an independent validation cohort of about 19 hyperthyroidism patients and approximately 17 patients who later progressed to ophthalmopathy. The roughly 100 discovery patients were divided at random into training and test sets in a 7:3 ratio. In addition, the study compared T-cell repertoires in thyroid tissue and in blood from 6 or 7 Graves' hyperthyroidism patients. After sampling, hyperthyroidism patients received methimazole starting at 30 mg daily, and ophthalmopathy patients received high-dose intravenous methylprednisolone. Libraries were constructed in a second round of multiplex PCR, after which size selection and purification were carried out. Paired-end sequencing of the libraries was performed with 100 bp reads on an Illumina HiSeq2000. SOAPnuke was used to process the raw data, removing reads that contained adapters or uncalled bases, had a mean Phred below 15, or lacked an exact match to the constant primer or identifier. COPE v1.2.5 was used to merge high-quality paired reads, and clonotypes were defined as unique nucleotide sequences. Clonotypes were aligned to IMGT TRBV, TRBD and TRBJ reference segments using MiTCR v1.1. The analysis was restricted to V-J combinations with a frequency above 0.0001, which together covered around 99% of the repertoires. A TCS score was defined as the ratio between F50 (clonal expansion) and ExV (chaos), using BLOSUM62-based TCRdist between CDR3 peptides within each V-J. Welch's t-statistics and random forest reduced roughly 500 V-J features to about 12, which were used in a naive Bayes classifier (R e1071). No statistical method was used to set the sample size in advance, and investigators knew the group allocation. According to the paper, TCR Vbeta CDR3 sequencing was carried out on 120 to 150 peripheral blood samples, which came from more than 40 ophthalmopathy, around 75 hyperthyroidism and about 17 progressor patients.

This clonotype originated in a man between 18 and 29 years old with Graves disease. Donor details come from another sample of the same person, matched by shared clones. The chain links TRBV27 with TRBJ1-4; 8 bases in the junction line up with TRBD1. The source material was peripheral blood mononuclear cells (PBMCs), sampled at new diagnosis, from a patient treated with antithyroid drugs. The sequenced DNA: TGTGCCAGCAATAGGACAGGGTCGACTGAAAAACTGTTTTTT. Translated, it gives CASNRTGSTEKLFF.